This T cell receptor (beta chain) is drawn from a study of metastatic and nonmetastatic thyroid tumors. Whole-study context: From malignant and benign thyroid patients, repertoires in blood and in tumor or nodule tissue were compared. Study findings and constraints: Across blood and tumor, TCR beta diversity in malignant thyroid tumors was reportedly significantly higher than in benign nodules.

Treatment of any kind had been given to no patient before thyroid surgery. TCRdb reassembled clones from the PCR reads with MiXCR. The sample includes approximately 8,400 clones, around 40% of them seen just once. This clone showed up just a few times. The antigen is undetermined. Material for sequencing was tumor tissue. The clonotype comes from a male donor with papillary thyroid cancer or a benign thyroid nodule (not recorded which). Some clones in this sample may be carry-over from other donors' samples.

The CDR3 DNA reads as TGTGCCAGCAGCCATTGGCAGGGGAGAAGGGAAACAGATACGCAGTATTTT. Translating gives CASSHWQGRRETDTQYF. The V and J genes are TRBV14 and TRBJ2-3; possible D gene TRBD1, 6 bases. The CDR3 sequence is 17 residues long. The germline V and J ends were trimmed by 3 bases and 3 bases, with 19 bases remaining between them. Germline CDR1 SGHDN, CDR2 FVKESK.